This TCR beta chain was identified during a study of T cell repertoires in cytomegalovirus infection. Study information: In public TCR beta signatures, there were indications of both CMV infection and matching HLA type.

A few counts support this clonotype. The antigen remains unidentified. TCRdb processed the reads anew with MiXCR; each CDR3 protein has one entry. The repertoire holds roughly 630,000 distinct CDR3 sequences, with 20% to 25% as singletons. General study points: In two of eight donors, the top clonotype was HLA-C-restricted CMV-specific. Frequencies of public TCR beta families were cumulated, and this identified carriers of CMV plus the relevant HLA.

Trimming shortened V by 2 bases and J by 0 bases, and 20 bases separated the two germline ends. Looked up from germline, CDR1 is DFQATT and CDR2 is SNEGSKA (reference sequence). The CDR3 totals 17 residues. This TCR came from a human donor in good health (CMV status not recorded). Some clones in this sample may be carry-over from other donors' samples. Sequencing was carried out using CD8+ T cells from PBMCs. The chain carries TRBV20-1 and TRBJ2-7; D uncertain. In DNA, the CDR3 is TGCAGTGCTAGAATTGATGTGGTTGGGCTGTTCTCCTACGAGCAGTACTTC. It is translated as CSARIDVVGLFSYEQYF.